The 17 T cell receptor beta chains listed next were all sequenced from one sample in a study of blood T cell repertoires in COVID-19. The method was immunoSEQ multiplex PCR; TCRdb's version includes in-frame clones alone and lacks a portion of them. Of over 250,000 clones listed, around nine tenths were seen once; the top ten hold over 7.5%. Sequencing input: peripheral blood. These receptors came from a man aged 40-49 years who had recovered from COVID-19.

In its sample, this clone was seen once. The chain combines TRBV6-2 or TRBV6-3 with TRBJ1-1, with TRBD1 identical over 8 bases. This CDR3 has 17 amino acids. Germline values: CDR1 MNHEY, CDR2 SVGEGT. J was trimmed by 1 base and V by 5 bases; bases with no gene match: 12. CDR3 in amino acids: CASSRGQGRVWNTEAFF. The CDR3 DNA follows: TGTGCCAGCAGTCGTGGACAGGGTAGGGTTTGGAACACTGAAGCTTTCTTT.

The V call is TRBV19, the J call TRBJ1-4, with D hard to call. This CDR3 has 12 amino acids. Trimming shortened V by 6 bases and J by 13 bases, and 15 bases separated the two germline ends. The germline V gene has CDR1 LNHDA and CDR2 SQIVND (reference sequence). The CDR3 DNA reads TGTGCCAGTAGCCACGACCGCGGGAGACTGTTTTTT. This encodes CASSHDRGRLFF.

The chain joins TRBV3-1 (or the pseudogene TRBV3-2) to TRBJ1-2; a possible D gene is TRBD1 (5 bases). The CDR3 loop spans 21 amino acids. Germline V gene data show CDR1 as LGHDT and CDR2 as YNNKEL (reference sequence). V was shortened by 2 bases and J by 7 bases, with 35 bases between the two germline ends. The CDR3 reads CASSQSSRGVSAGPSIVGYTF. For the CDR3, the DNA is TGTGCCAGCAGCCAATCCTCCCGTGGTGTTTCGGCAGGGCCGTCTATAGTTGGCTACACCTTC.

The chain recombines TRBV27 with TRBJ2-7, with D perhaps TRBD2 (6 bases). Germline-derived CDR1 and CDR2 are MNHEY and SMNVEV (reference sequence). This CDR3 is built from 15 residues. Trimming pared 2 bases from V and 2 bases from J, leaving 13 bases between. The CDR3 reads CASSLGTGGTYEQYF. CDR3 nucleotide sequence: TGTGCCAGCAGTTTAGGGACCGGGGGAACCTACGAGCAGTACTTC.

The chain links TRBV6-2 or TRBV6-3 to TRBJ2-1; the D gene is possibly TRBD2 (7 bases). Trimming left V 4 bases short and J 10 bases short, with 14 bases between. Looked up from germline, CDR1 is MNHEY and CDR2 is SVGEGT. The CDR3 has 13 residues. Written as DNA, the CDR3 is TGTGCCAGCAGTTCCCCGGGGGGCAAGGAGCAGTTCTTC. This sequence encodes CASSSPGGKEQFF.

The V call is TRBV5-1, the J call TRBJ2-1; TRBD2 aligns across 10 bases. The CDR3 is 20 residues long. Germline loops: CDR1 SGHRS, CDR2 YFSETQ. Trimming removed 1 base from V and 7 bases from J; junction bases left unmatched: 20. CDR3 nucleotide sequence: TGCGCCAGCAGCTTGAAGGTGGGGTATAGCGGGAGGCTCGGGGAGAATGAGCAGTTCTTC. This sequence encodes CASSLKVGYSGRLGENEQFF. Filled out from reference TRBV5-1 and TRBJ2-1, the complete variable domain reads KAGVTQTPRYLIKTRGQQVTLSCSPISGHRSVSWYQQTPGQGLQFLFEYFSETQRNKGNFPGRFSGRQFSNSRSEMNVSTLELGDSALYLCASSLKVGYSGRLGENEQFFGPGTRLTVL.

The rearrangement joins TRBV19 to TRBJ2-6; D uncertain. The CDR3 is made up of 15 amino acids. Germline CDR1 reads LNHDA; CDR2 reads SQIVND (reference sequence). The germline V and J ends were trimmed by 5 bases and 0 bases, with 8 bases remaining between them. DNA of the CDR3: TGTGCCAGTAGTCCTGTCCGCTCTGGGGCCAACGTCCTGACTTTC. Protein: CASSPVRSGANVLTF.

V gene TRBV7-6 combines with J gene TRBJ2-3; 14 bases fit TRBD2. V shed 5 bases, J shed 1 base, and the junction held 5 bases outside the gene matches. The length of the CDR3 is 17 residues. Germline loops: CDR1 SGHVS, CDR2 FNYEAQ. The CDR3 DNA sequence: TGTGCCAGCAGCAGGACTAGCGGGAGGCCCGGCACAGATACGCAGTATTTT. Protein sequence: CASSRTSGRPGTDTQYF.

The chain has TRBV28 and TRBJ2-1; 9 nucleotides agree with TRBD2. Germline V lookup: CDR1 MDHEN, CDR2 SYDVKM. This CDR3 is built from 17 residues. V trimming: 8 bases; J trimming: 0 bases; junction bases outside the gene matches: 11. The CDR3 loop reads CASRAGGLFSSYNEQFF. The CDR3 nucleotides read TGTGCCAGCCGAGCGGGAGGCCTGTTCAGCTCCTACAATGAGCAGTTCTTC.

The chain carries TRBV15 and TRBJ1-1; 8 bases align to TRBD1. Germline-derived CDR1 and CDR2 are LNHNV and YYDKDF (reference sequence). Unmatched junction bases numbered 10, after V lost 3 bases and J lost 4 bases. CDR3 size: 16 residues. The CDR3: CATSSSGGAESTEAFF. The CDR3 DNA is TGTGCCACCAGCAGTTCAGGGGGCGCAGAAAGCACTGAAGCTTTCTTT.

The V call is TRBV7-9, the J call TRBJ1-1; D perhaps matches TRBD1 (6 bases). CDR1 is SEHNR and CDR2 is FQNEAQ in the germline V gene (reference sequence). Trimming pared 1 base from V and 0 bases from J, leaving 9 bases between. The CDR3 has 15 amino acids. The CDR3 sequence is CASSLVTGLNTEAFF. CDR3 nucleotides: TGTGCCAGCAGCTTAGTGACAGGATTGAACACTGAAGCTTTCTTT.

The genes are TRBV7-8 and TRBJ2-7; TRBD1 matches 10 bases. Trimming took 4 bases from V and 2 from J; bases not matched to a gene: 11. This CDR3 spans 17 amino acids. In germline, CDR1 is SGHVS, CDR2 FQNEAQ. Written as DNA, the CDR3 is TGTGCCAGCAGCTCCGACAGGGGGCCGGGTCGCGCCTACGAGCAGTACTTC. Protein sequence: CASSSDRGPGRAYEQYF. Variable domain in full (rest from reference TRBV7-8 and TRBJ2-7): GAGVSQSPRYKVAKRGQDVALRCDPISGHVSLFWYQQALGQGPEFLTYFQNEAQLDKSGLPSDRFFAERPEGSVSTLKIQRTQQEDSAVYLCASSSDRGPGRAYEQYFGPGTRLTVT.

The chain is built from TRBV18 and TRBJ2-5, with a weak D call TRBD2 (6 bases). V was trimmed by 4 bases and J by 3 bases, leaving 15 bases between them. CDR3 length equals 15 residues. Per germline, CDR1 KGHSH and CDR2 LQKENI. As DNA, the CDR3 is TGTGCCAGCTCACTACGCGGGACGCAAGAAGAGACCCAGTACTTC. The encoded protein is CASSLRGTQEETQYF.

This clone appeared once. V gene TRBV6-2 or TRBV6-3 combines with J gene TRBJ1-2; maybe TRBD1 (6 bases). The CDR3 length is 16 residues. CDR1 and CDR2 from the germline V gene are MNHEY and SVGEGT. Trimming pared 4 bases from V and 8 bases from J, leaving 23 bases between. The CDR3 region has the DNA TGTGCCAGCAGTTTCGGACAGATCTGGGCCTATTTCGGCTACACCTTC. The encoded protein is CASSFGQIWAYFGYTF.

The rearrangement uses TRBV5-1 and TRBJ2-1, with D maybe TRBD2 (6 bases). This CDR3 has 15 amino acids. Germline loops: CDR1 SGHRS, CDR2 YFSETQ. Trimming stripped 0 bases from V and 9 bases from J, with 16 bases between. CDR3 sequence reads: CASSLVPSAGGEQFF. In DNA, the CDR3 is TGCGCCAGCAGCTTGGTTCCTAGCGCTGGGGGTGAGCAGTTCTTC.

This clone was seen more than once but under ten times. J is TRBJ1-5 and V is TRBV10-1; D gene unclear. Trimming took 10 bases from V and 6 from J, leaving 4 bases between them. Germline V gene lookup returns CDR1 WNHNN and CDR2 SYGVQD (reference sequence). There are 9 residues in the CDR3. CDR3 DNA: TGCGCCACCCGTCAGCCCCAGCATTTT. It yields the protein CATRQPQHF.

The chain joins TRBV7-6 to TRBJ1-1; the match to TRBD1 covers 7 bases. CDR1 and CDR2 from the germline V gene are SGHVS and FNYEAQ. The V gene end was trimmed by 3 bases and the J gene end by 1 base; junction bases not matched to a gene: 5. CDR3 length: 15 residues. The CDR3 loop reads CASSLGQIRNTEAFF. The CDR3 region has the DNA TGTGCCAGCAGCTTGGGACAGATTAGGAACACTGAAGCTTTCTTT. The full variable domain, with the rest looked up from reference TRBV7-6 and TRBJ1-1, is GAGVSQSPRYKVTKRGQDVALRCDPISGHVSLYWYRQALGQGPEFLTYFNYEAQQDKSGLPNDRFSAERPEGSISTLTIQRTEQRDSAMYRCASSLGQIRNTEAFFGQGTRLTVV.